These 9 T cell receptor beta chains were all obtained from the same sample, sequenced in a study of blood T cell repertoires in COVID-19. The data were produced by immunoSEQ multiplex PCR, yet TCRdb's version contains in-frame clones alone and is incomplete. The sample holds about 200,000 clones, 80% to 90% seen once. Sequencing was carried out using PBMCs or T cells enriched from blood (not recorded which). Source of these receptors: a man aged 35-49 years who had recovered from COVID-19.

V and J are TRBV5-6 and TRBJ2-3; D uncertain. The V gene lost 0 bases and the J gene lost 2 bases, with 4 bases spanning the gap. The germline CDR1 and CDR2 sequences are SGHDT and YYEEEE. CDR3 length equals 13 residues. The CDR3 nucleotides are TGTGCCAGCAGCTTGGTATACACAGATACGCAGTATTTT. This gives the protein CASSLVYTDTQYF. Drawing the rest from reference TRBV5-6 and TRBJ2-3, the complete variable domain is DAGVTQSPTHLIKTRGQQVTLRCSPKSGHDTVSWYQQALGQGPQFIFQYYEEEERQRGNFPDRFSGHQFPNYSSELNVNALLLGDSALYLCASSLVYTDTQYFGPGTRLTVL.

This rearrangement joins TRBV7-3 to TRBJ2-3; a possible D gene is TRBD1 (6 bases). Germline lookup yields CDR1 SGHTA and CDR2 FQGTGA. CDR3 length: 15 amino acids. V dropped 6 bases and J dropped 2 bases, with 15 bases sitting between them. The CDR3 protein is CASSRSGTITDTQYF. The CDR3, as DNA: TGTGCCAGCAGTCGCTCCGGGACAATCACAGATACGCAGTATTTT.

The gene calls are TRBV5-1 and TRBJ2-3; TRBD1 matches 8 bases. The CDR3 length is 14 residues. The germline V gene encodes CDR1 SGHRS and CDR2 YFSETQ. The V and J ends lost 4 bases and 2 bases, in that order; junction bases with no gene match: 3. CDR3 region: CASSVDRDTDTQYF. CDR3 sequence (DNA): TGCGCCAGCAGCGTGGACAGGGACACAGATACGCAGTATTTT.

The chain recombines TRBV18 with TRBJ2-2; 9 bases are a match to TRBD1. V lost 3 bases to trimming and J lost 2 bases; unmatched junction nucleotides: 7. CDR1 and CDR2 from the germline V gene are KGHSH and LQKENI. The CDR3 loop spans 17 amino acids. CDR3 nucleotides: TGTGCCAGCTCACCGCTCCTGGGACAGGGTAACACCGGGGAGCTGTTTTTT. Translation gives CASSPLLGQGNTGELFF. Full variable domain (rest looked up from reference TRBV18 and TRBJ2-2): NAGVMQNPRHLVRRRGQEARLRCSPMKGHSHVYWYRQLPEEGLKFMVYLQKENIIDESGMPKERFSAEFPKEGPSILRIQQVVRGDSAAYFCASSPLLGQGNTGELFFGEGSRLTVL.

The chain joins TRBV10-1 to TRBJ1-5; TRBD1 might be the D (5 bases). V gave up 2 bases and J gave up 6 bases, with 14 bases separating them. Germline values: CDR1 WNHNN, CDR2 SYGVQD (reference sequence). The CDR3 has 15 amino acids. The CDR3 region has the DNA TGCGCCAGCAGTGAGGGTGGGGCGCAGGGTCAGCCCCAGCATTTT. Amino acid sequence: CASSEGGAQGQPQHF.

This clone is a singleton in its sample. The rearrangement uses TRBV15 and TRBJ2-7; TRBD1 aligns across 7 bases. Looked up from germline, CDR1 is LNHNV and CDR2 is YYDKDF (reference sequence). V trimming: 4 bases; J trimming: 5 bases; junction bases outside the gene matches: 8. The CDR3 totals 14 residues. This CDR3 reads CATSITQGSDEQYF. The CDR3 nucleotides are TGTGCCACCAGCATAACACAGGGGTCGGACGAGCAGTACTTC.

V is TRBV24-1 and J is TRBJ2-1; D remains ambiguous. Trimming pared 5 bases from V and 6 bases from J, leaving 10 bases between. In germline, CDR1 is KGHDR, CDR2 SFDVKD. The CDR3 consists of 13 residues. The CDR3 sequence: CATSAAGSNEQFF. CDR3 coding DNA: TGTGCCACCAGTGCGGCAGGAAGCAATGAGCAGTTCTTC.

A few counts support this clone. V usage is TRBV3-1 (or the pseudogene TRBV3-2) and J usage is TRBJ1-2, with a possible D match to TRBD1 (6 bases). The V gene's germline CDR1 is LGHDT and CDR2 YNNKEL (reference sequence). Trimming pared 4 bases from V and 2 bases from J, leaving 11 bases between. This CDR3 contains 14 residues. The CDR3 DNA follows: TGTGCCAGCAGCCCACAGCAGGGGAACTATGGCTACACCTTC. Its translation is CASSPQQGNYGYTF.

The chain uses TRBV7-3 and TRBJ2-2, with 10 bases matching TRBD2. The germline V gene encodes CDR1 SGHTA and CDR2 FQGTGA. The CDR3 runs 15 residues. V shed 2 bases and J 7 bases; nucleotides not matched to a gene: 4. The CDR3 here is CASSLSGTSVGELFF. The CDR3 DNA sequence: TGTGCCAGCAGCTTATCCGGGACTAGCGTCGGGGAGCTGTTTTTT.